The sequence of this T cell receptor beta chain was determined in a study of cytomegalovirus exposure and HLA in healthy donors. Germline V CDR1 and CDR2: MNHEY, SMNVEV (reference sequence). V lost 5 bases and J 5 bases, leaving 15 bases between the germline ends. This CDR3 is 14 amino acids long. Amplification used 60 Vbeta primers and 13 Jbeta primers. This table comes from immunoSEQ multiplex PCR, and its TCRdb copy is limited to in-frame clones, with some not included. The data show fewer than 150,000 clones, approximately 80% seen once. As regards this clone: What it recognizes is unknown.

Overall study findings and caveats: Certain indistinguishable V segments, among them TRBV6-2 and TRBV6-3, were excluded. Available immune exposure information covered CMV serostatus only.

The rearrangement links TRBV27 to TRBJ2-5; D is perhaps TRBD1 (6 bases). Sequencing was performed on PBMCs. The receptor comes from a woman aged 25 to 39 in good health and CMV-seropositive. The CDR3 sequence is CASSPSDRWETQYF. DNA for the CDR3: TGTGCCAGCAGTCCATCCGACAGGTGGGAGACCCAGTACTTC.